Listed below are T cell receptor beta chains from one sample, sequenced in a study of T cell clones after liver transplantation. TCRdb keeps only in-frame clones here, not all; method: immunoSEQ multiplex PCR. The repertoire includes fewer than 80,000 clones, less than 90% of them detected once, and 2.1% sits in the top ten. The source was CD4+ T cells from blood, collected about 50 months after liver transplant. Source of these receptors: a human patient who received a liver transplant. Some T cells could come from the graft donor. Each CDR3 is given with its conserved first and last residue. A D gene is named only where the DNA matches it firmly. The listing skips clone size in some rows; elsewhere it reads once, few, many or a size class.

size	D	V	J	DNA	CDR3
once	-	TRBV29-1	TRBJ1-3	TGCAGCGCCTTACTGAGCTCTGGAAACACCATATATTTT	CSALLSSGNTIYF
-	-	TRBV11-3	TRBJ2-1	TGTGCCAGCAGCTTAGGTGGGGCGGAGCAGTTCTTC	CASSLGGAEQFF
-	TRBD1	TRBV7-2	TRBJ1-4	TGTGCCAGCAGCTTAGAGGGACAGGGGGCGCAAGCAACTAATGAAAAACTGTTTTTT	CASSLEGQGAQATNEKLFF
-	-	TRBV7-9	TRBJ2-7	TGTGCCAGCACCTTAGGGCGCACGGCGAACGAGCAGTACTTC	CASTLGRTANEQYF
-	-	TRBV9	TRBJ1-1	TGTGCCAGCAGCCCCCTGGCAGGATTGAATACTGAAGCTTTCTTT	CASSPLAGLNTEAFF
-	TRBD1	TRBV11-2	TRBJ1-2	TGTGCCAGCAGCATTCTAGGACAGGGACTTAACTATGGCTACACCTTC	CASSILGQGLNYGYTF
-	-	TRBV29-1	TRBJ1-2	TGCAGCGTGCAGGTTGCTAACTATGGCTACACCTTC	CSVQVANYGYTF
-	TRBD2	TRBV5-1	TRBJ2-2	TGCGCCAGCAGCTTGGATCTAGCGGGAGTGATCGGGGAGCTGTTTTTT	CASSLDLAGVIGELFF
-	-	TRBV5-4	TRBJ1-6	TGTGCCAGCAGCGGGCCGGGAACGTCAGGTGATTCACCCCTCCACTTT	CASSGPGTSGDSPLHF
many	TRBD2	TRBV9	TRBJ2-1	TGTGCCAGCAGCTTTAGCGGGGGGGCCTCTGAGCAGTTCTTC	CASSFSGGASEQFF
-	TRBD1	TRBV11-3	TRBJ2-2	TGTGCCAGCAGCTTGAGGACAGGGAGGAACACCGGGGAGCTGTTTTTT	CASSLRTGRNTGELFF
-	TRBD2	TRBV7-2	TRBJ2-3	TGTGCCAGCAGCCCAGCGGGGGGGCATCAAGATACGCAGTATTTT	CASSPAGGHQDTQYF
-	-	TRBV30	TRBJ2-7	TGTGCCTGGAGGAAAGGACGTGCTCACGAGCAGTACTTC	CAWRKGRAHEQYF